This TCR beta chain was captured by sequencing in a study of cytomegalovirus exposure and HLA in healthy donors. At the level of the study: The roughly 110 validation repertoires were reported in a later analysis to have been generated on the same platform as the approximately 700 first-cohort repertoires. General study points: A later analysis found first-cohort TCR clusters tended to co-occur in the approximately 110 validation repertoires.

Concerning this clone itself: The antigen is unknown.

The donors were in the approximately 130-subject validation cohort; that cohort was separate from the roughly 700-subject first cohort. The CDR3 consists of 14 residues. Germline trimming cut 4 bases from V and 4 bases from J; bases unmatched to any gene: 7. The germline V gene encodes CDR1 SGHKS and CDR2 YYEKEE (reference sequence). Produced via immunoSEQ multiplex PCR; TCRdb's table is partial and in-frame only. The table has around 34,000 clones, roughly 91% seen once. The sample comprised PBMCs. This TCR derives from a man aged 18 to 30 in good health and CMV-seronegative. The chain has TRBV5-5 and TRBJ2-5; 7 nucleotides line up with TRBD1. This CDR3 is CASSPGTVAETQYF. In nucleotides, the CDR3 is TGTGCCAGCAGCCCCGGGACAGTAGCAGAGACCCAGTACTTC.